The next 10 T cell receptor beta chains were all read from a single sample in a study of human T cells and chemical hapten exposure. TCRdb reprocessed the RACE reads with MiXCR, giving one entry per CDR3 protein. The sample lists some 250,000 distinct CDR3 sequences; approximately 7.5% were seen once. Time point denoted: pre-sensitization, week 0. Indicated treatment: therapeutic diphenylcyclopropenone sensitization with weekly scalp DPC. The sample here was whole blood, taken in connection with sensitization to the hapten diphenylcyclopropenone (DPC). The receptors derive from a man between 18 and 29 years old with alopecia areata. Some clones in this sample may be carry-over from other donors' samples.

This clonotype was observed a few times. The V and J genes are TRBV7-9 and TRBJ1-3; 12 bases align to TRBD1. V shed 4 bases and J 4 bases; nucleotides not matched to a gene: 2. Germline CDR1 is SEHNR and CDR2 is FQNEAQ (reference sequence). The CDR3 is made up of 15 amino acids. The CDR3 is CASSSGQGAGNTIYF. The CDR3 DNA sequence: TGTGCCAGCAGCTCGGGACAGGGGGCCGGAAACACCATATATTTT.

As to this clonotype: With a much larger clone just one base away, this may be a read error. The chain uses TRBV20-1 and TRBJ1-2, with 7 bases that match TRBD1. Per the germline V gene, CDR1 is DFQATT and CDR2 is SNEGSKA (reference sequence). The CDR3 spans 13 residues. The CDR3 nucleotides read TGCAGAGCCATGACAGGGTTTCAGTATGGCTACACCTTC. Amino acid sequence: CRAMTGFQYGYTF.

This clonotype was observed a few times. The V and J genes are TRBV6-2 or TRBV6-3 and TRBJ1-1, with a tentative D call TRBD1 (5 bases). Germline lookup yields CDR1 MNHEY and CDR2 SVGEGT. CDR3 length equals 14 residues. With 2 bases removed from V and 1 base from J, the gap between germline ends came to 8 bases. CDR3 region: CASSYLTANTEAFF. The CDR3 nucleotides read TGTGCCAGCAGTTACCTGACAGCGAACACTGAAGCTTTCTTT.

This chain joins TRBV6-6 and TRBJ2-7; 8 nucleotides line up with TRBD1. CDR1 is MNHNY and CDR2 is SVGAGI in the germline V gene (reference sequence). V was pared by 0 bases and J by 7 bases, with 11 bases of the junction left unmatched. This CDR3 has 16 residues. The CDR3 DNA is TGTGCCAGCAGTTACTCGGGTGGGGGACAGGCGGGAGAGCAGTACGTC. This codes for CASSYSGGGQAGEQYV.

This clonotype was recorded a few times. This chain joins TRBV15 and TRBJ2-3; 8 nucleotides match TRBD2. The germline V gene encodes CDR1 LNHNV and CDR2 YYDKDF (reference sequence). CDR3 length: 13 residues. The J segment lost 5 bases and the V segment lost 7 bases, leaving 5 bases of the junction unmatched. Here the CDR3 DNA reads TGTGCCACCAAGGCCAGCGGGGGAGATACGCAGTATTTT. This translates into CATKASGGDTQYF.

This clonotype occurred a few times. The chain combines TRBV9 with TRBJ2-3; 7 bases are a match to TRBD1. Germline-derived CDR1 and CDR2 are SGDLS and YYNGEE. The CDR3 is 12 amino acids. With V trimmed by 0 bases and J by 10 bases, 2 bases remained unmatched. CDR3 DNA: TGTGCCAGCAGCGTAGGAGGGGGCTCGCAGTATTTT. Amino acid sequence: CASSVGGGSQYF. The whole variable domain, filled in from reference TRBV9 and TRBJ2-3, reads DSGVTQTPKHLITATGQRVTLRCSPRSGDLSVYWYQQSLDQGLQFLIQYYNGEERAKGNILERFSAQQFPDLHSELNLSSLELGDSALYFCASSVGGGSQYFGPGTRLTVL.

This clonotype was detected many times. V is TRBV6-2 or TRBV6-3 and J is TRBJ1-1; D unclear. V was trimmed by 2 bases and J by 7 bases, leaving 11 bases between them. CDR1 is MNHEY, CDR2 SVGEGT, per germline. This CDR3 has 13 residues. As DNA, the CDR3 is TGTGCCAGCAGTTACCCGCCTGGGAGTGAAGCTTTCTTT. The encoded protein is CASSYPPGSEAFF.

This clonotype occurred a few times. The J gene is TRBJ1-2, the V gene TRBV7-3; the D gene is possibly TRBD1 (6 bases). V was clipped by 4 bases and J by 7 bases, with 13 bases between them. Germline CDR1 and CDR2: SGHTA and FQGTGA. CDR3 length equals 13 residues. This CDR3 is CASSSRQVFGYTF. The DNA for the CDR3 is TGTGCCAGCAGCTCCCGACAGGTGTTTGGCTACACCTTC. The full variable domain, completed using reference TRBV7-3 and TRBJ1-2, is GAGVSQTPSNKVTEKGKYVELRCDPISGHTALYWYRQSLGQGPEFLIYFQGTGAADDSGLPNDRFFAVRPEGSVSTLKIQRTERGDSAVYLCASSSRQVFGYTFGSGTRLTVV.

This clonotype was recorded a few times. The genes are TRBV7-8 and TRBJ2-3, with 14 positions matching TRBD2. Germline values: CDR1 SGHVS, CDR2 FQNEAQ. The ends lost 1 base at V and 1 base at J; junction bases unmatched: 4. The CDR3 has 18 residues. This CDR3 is CASSLGLAGGQGTDTQYF. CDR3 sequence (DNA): TGTGCCAGCAGCTTAGGACTAGCGGGGGGGCAGGGCACAGATACGCAGTATTTT.

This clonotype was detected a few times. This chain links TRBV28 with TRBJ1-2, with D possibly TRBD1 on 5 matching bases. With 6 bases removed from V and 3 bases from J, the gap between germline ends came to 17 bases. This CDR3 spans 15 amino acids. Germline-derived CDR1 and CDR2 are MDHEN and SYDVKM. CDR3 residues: CASRSEGEAHYGYTF. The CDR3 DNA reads TGTGCCAGCAGGTCAGAAGGGGAGGCCCACTATGGCTACACCTTC.